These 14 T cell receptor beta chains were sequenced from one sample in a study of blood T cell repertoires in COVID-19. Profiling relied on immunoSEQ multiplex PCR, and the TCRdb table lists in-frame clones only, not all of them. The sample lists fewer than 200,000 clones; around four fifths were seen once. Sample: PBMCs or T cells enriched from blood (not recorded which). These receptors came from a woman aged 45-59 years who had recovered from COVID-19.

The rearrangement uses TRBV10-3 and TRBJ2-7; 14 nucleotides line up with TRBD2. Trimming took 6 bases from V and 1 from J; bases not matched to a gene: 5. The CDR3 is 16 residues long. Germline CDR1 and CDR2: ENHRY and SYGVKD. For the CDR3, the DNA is TGTGCCATCAGCCACGGACTAGCGGGAGGATCCTACGAGCAGTACGTC. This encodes CAISHGLAGGSYEQYV.

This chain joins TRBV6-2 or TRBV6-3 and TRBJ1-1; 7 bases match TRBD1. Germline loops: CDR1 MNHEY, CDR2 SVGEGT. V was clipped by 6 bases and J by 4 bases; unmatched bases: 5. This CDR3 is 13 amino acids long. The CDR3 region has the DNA TGTGCCAGCAGCAGCTCAGGGGGCACTGAAGCTTTCTTT. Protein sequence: CASSSSGGTEAFF.

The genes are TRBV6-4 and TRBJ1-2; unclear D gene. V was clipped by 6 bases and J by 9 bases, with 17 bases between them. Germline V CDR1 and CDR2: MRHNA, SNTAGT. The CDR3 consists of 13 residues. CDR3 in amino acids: CASRSSSGVSYTF. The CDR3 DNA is TGTGCCAGCAGATCTTCCAGCGGAGTCAGCTACACCTTC.

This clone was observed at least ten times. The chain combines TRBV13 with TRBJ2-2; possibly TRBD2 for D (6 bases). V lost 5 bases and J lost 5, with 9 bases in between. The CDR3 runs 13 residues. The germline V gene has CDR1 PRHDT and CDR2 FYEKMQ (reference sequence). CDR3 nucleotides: TGTGCCAGCAGCCTCGGAGGGACCGGGGAGCTGTTTTTT. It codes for CASSLGGTGELFF.

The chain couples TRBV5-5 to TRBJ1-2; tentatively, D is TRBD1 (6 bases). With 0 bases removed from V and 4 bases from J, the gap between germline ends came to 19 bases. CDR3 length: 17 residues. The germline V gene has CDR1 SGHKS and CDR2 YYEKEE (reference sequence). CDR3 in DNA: TGTGCCAGCAGCTTGGCTAGTATAGGCAGGGGCGGCTATGGCTACACCTTC. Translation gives CASSLASIGRGGYGYTF.

The DNA of the CDR3 is TGTGCCAGCAGATCCCGGACAGCAGACTCCTATAATTCACCCCTCCACTTT. It translates to CASRSRTADSYNSPLHF. The rearrangement links TRBV3-1 (or the pseudogene TRBV3-2) to TRBJ1-6; D possibly corresponds to TRBD1 (6 bases). Trimming took 6 bases from V and 0 from J, leaving 15 bases between them. Germline CDR1 LGHDT, CDR2 YNNKEL (reference sequence). The CDR3 extends over 17 amino acids.

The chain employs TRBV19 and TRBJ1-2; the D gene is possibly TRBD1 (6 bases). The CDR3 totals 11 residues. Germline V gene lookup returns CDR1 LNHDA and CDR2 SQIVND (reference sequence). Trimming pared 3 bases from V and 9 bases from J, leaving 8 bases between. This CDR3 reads CASSIGTSYTF. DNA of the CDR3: TGTGCCAGTAGTATTGGGACAAGCTACACCTTC.

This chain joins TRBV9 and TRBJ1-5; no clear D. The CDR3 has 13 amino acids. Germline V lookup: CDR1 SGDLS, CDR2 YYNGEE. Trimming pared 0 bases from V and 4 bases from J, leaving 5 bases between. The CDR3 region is CASSVDGNQPQHF. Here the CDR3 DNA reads TGTGCCAGCAGCGTAGACGGGAATCAGCCCCAGCATTTT.

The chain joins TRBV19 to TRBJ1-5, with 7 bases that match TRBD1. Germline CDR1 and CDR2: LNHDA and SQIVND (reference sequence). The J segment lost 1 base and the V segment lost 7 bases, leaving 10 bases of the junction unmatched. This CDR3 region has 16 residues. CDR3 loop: CASKSDREGSNQPQHF. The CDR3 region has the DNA TGTGCCAGTAAAAGCGACAGGGAAGGGAGCAATCAGCCCCAGCATTTT.

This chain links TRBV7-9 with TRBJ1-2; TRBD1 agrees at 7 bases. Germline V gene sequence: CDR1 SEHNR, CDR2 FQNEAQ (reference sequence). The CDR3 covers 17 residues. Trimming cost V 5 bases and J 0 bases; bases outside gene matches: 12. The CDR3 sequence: CASSVGQLVKANYGYTF. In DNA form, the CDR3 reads TGTGCCAGCAGCGTGGGACAGTTGGTAAAAGCTAACTATGGCTACACCTTC.

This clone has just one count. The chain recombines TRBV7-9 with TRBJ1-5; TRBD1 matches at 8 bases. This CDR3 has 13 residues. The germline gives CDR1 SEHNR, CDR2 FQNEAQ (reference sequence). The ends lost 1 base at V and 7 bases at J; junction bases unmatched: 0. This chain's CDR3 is CASSLGDRQPQHF. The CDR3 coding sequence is TGTGCCAGCAGCTTAGGGGACAGGCAGCCCCAGCATTTT. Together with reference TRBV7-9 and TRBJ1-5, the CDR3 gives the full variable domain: DTGVSQNPRHKITKRGQNVTFRCDPISEHNRLYWYRQTLGQGPEFLTYFQNEAQLEKSRLLSDRFSAERPKGSFSTLEIQRTEQGDSAMYLCASSLGDRQPQHFGDGTRLSIL.

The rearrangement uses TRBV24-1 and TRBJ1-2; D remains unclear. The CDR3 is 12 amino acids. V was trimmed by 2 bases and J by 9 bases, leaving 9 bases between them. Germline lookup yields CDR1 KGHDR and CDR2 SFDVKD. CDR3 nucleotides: TGTGCCACCAGTGATTCCCATCAGAGCTACACCTTC. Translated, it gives CATSDSHQSYTF.

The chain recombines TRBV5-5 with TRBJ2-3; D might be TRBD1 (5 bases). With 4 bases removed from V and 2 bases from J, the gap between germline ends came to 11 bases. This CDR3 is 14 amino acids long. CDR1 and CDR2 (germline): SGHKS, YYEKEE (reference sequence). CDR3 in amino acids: CASSGVGATDTQYF. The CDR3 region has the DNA TGTGCCAGCAGCGGGGTAGGGGCCACAGATACGCAGTATTTT.

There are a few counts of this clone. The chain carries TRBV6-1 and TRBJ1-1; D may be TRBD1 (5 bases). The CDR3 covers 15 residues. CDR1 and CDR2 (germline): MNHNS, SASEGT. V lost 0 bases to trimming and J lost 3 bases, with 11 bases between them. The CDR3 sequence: CASSEAPTDYTEAFF. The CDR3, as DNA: TGTGCCAGCAGTGAAGCCCCGACAGACTACACTGAAGCTTTCTTT.